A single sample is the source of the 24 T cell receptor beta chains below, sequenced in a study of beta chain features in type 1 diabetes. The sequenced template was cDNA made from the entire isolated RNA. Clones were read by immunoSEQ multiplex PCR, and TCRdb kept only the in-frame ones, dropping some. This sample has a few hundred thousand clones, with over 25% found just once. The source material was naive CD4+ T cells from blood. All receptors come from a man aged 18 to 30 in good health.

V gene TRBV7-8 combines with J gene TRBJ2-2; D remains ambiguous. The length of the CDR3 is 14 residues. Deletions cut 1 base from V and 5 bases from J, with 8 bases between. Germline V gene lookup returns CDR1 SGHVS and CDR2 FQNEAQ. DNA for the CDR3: TGTGCCAGCAGCTTAGGGGGAATGACCGGGGAGCTGTTTTTT. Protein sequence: CASSLGGMTGELFF. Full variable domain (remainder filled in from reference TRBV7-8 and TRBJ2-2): GAGVSQSPRYKVAKRGQDVALRCDPISGHVSLFWYQQALGQGPEFLTYFQNEAQLDKSGLPSDRFFAERPEGSVSTLKIQRTQQEDSAVYLCASSLGGMTGELFFGEGSRLTVL.

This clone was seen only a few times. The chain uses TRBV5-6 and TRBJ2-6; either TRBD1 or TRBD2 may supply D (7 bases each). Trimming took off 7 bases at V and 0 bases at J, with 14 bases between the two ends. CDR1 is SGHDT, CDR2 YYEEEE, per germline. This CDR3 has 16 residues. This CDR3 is CASGRDSLSGANVLTF. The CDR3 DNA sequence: TGTGCCAGCGGGAGGGACAGCCTCTCTGGGGCCAACGTCCTGACTTTC.

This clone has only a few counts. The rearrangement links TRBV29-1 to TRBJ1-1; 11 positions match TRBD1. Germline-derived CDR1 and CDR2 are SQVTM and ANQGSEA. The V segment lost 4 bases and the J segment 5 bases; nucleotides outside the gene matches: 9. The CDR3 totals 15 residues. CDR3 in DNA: TGCAGCGTTGGCCCCAGGGACAGGGGGTGGACTGAAGCTTTCTTT. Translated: CSVGPRDRGWTEAFF.

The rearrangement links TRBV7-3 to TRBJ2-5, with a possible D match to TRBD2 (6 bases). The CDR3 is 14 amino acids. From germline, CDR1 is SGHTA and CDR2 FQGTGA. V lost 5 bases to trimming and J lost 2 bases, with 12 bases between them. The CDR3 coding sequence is TGTGCCAGCAGCCGGGGCGGAGGGCAAGAGACCCAGTACTTC. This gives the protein CASSRGGGQETQYF.

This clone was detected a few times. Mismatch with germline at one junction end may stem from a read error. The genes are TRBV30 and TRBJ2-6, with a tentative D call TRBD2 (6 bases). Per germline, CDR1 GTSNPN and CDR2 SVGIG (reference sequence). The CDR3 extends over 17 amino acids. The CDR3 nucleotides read TGTGCCTGGGCAACCAGAGGAGGGGCAGGTGGGGCCAACGGCCTGACTTTC. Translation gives CAWATRGGAGGANGLTF.

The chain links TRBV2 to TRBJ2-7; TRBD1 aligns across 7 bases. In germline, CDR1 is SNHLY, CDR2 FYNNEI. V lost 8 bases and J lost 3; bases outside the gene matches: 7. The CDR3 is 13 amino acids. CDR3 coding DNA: TGTGCCAGCCGGGCCGACAGGGTCTACGAGCAGTACTTC. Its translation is CASRADRVYEQYF.

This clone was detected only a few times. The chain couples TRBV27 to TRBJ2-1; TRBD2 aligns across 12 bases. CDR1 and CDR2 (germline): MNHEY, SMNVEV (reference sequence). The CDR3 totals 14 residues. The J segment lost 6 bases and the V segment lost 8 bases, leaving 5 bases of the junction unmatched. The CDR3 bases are TGTGCCAGCCCGACTAGCGGGAGCGGCAATGAGCAGTTCTTC. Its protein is CASPTSGSGNEQFF.

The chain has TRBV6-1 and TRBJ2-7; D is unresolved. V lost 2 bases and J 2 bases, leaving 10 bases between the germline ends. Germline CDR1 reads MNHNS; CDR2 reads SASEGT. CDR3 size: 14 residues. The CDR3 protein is CASSEIGGAYEQYF. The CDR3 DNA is TGTGCCAGCAGTGAAATCGGCGGTGCCTACGAGCAGTACTTC.

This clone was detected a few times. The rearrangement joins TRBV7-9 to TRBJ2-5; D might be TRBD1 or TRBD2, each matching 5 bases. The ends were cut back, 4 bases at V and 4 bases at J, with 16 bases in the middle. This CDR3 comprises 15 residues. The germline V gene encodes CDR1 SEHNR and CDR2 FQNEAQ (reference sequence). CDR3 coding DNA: TGTGCCAGCAGCTCCCTTGGGGACGGGCGAGAGACCCAGTACTTC. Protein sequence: CASSSLGDGRETQYF. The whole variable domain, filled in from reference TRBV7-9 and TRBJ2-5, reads DTGVSQNPRHKITKRGQNVTFRCDPISEHNRLYWYRQTLGQGPEFLTYFQNEAQLEKSRLLSDRFSAERPKGSFSTLEIQRTEQGDSAMYLCASSSLGDGRETQYFGPGTRLLVL.

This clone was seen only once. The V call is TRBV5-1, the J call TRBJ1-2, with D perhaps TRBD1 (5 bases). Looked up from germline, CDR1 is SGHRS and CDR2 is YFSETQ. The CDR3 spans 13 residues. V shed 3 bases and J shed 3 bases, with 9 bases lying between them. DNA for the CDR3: TGCGCCAGCAGCTCGGACACCGACTATGGCTACACCTTC. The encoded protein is CASSSDTDYGYTF.

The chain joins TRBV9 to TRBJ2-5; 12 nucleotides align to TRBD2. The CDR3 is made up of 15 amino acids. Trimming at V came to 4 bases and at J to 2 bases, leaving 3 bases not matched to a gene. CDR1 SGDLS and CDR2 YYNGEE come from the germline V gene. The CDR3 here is CASSPGLAGQETQYF. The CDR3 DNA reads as TGTGCCAGCAGCCCGGGACTAGCGGGTCAAGAGACCCAGTACTTC. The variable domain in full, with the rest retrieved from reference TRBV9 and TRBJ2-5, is DSGVTQTPKHLITATGQRVTLRCSPRSGDLSVYWYQQSLDQGLQFLIQYYNGEERAKGNILERFSAQQFPDLHSELNLSSLELGDSALYFCASSPGLAGQETQYFGPGTRLLVL.

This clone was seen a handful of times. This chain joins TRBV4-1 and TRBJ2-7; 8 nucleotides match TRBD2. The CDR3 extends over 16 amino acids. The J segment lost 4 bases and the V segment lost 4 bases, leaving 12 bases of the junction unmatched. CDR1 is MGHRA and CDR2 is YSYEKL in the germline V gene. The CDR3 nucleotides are TGCGCCAGCAGCCCGCACGTGAGGACTAGCCCATACGAGCAGTACTTC. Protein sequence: CASSPHVRTSPYEQYF.

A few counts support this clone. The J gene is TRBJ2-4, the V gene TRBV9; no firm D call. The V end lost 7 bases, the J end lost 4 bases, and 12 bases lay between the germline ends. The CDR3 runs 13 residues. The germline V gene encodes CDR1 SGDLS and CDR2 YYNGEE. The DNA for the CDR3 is TGTGCCAGCGCGAGTACCGCGAAAAACATTCAGTACTTC. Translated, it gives CASASTAKNIQYF.

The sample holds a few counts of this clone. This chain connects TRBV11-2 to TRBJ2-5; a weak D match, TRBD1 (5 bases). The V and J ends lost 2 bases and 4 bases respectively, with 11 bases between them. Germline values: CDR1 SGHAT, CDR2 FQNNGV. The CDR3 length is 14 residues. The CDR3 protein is CASSLLRVGETQYF. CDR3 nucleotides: TGTGCCAGCAGCTTACTCAGGGTGGGAGAGACCCAGTACTTC.

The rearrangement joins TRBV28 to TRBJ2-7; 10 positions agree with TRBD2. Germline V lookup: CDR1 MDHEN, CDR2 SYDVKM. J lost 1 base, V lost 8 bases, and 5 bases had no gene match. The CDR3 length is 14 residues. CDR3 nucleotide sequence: TGTGCCAGCGGAAGGACTAGCGGATCCTACGAGCAGTACTTC. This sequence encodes CASGRTSGSYEQYF.

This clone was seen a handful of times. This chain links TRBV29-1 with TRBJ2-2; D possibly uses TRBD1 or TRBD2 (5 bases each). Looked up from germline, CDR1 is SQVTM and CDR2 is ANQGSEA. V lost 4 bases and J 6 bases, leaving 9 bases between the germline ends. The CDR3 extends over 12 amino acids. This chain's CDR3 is CSVGDPPGELFF. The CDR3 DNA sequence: TGCAGCGTTGGGGACCCCCCCGGGGAGCTGTTTTTT.

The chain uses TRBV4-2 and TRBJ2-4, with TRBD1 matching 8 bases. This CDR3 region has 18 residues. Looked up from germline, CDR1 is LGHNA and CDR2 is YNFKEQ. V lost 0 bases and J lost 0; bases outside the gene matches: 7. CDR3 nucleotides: TGTGCCAGCAGCCAAGATTGGGACAGGCCCCTAGCCAAAAACATTCAGTACTTC. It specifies CASSQDWDRPLAKNIQYF.

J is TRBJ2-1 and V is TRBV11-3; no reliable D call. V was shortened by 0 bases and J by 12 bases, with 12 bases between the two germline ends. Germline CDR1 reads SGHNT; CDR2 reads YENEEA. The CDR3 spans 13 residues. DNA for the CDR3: TGTGCCAGCAGCTTAGAGAGCCCCTTGCGGCAGTTCTTC. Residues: CASSLESPLRQFF.

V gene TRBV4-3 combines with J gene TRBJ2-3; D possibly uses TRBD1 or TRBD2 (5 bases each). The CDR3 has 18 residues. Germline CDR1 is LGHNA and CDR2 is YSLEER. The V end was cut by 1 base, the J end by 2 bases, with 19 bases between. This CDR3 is CASSQGVPGTTITDTQYF. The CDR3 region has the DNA TGCGCCAGCAGCCAAGGGGTTCCGGGGACCACTATCACAGATACGCAGTATTTT.

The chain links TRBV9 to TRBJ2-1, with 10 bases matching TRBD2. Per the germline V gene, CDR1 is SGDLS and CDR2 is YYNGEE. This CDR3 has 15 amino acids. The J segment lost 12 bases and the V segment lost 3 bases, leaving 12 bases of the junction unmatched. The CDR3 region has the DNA TGTGCCAGCAGCGGAGACCCTAGCGGGAGCGCGGGGCAGTTCTTC. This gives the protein CASSGDPSGSAGQFF.

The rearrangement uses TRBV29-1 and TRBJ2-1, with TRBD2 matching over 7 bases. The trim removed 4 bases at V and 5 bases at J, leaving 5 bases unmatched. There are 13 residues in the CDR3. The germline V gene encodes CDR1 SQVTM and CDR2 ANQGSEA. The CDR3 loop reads CSVARGGNNEQFF. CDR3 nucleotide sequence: TGCAGCGTTGCTCGCGGGGGAAACAATGAGCAGTTCTTC.

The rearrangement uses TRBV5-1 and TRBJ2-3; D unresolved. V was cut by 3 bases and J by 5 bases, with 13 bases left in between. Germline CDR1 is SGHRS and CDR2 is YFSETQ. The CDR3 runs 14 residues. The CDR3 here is CASSSTTRLDTQYF. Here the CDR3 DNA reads TGCGCCAGCAGCTCTACGACTCGTTTAGATACGCAGTATTTT.

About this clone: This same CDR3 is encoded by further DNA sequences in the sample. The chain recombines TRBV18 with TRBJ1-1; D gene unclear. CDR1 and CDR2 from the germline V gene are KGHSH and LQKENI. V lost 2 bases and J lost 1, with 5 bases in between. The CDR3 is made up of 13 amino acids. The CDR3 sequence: CASSPAANTEAFF. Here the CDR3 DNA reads TGTGCCAGCTCACCAGCGGCGAACACTGAAGCTTTCTTT.

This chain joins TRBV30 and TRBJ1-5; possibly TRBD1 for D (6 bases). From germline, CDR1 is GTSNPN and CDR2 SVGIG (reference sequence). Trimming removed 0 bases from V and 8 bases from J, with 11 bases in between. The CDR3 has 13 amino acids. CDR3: CAWSVSGAEPQHF. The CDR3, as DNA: TGTGCCTGGAGTGTCTCAGGGGCGGAGCCCCAGCATTTT.